This TCR beta chain appears in the sequencing data of a study of blood T cell repertoires in COVID-19. Study-level background: Sites across the United States, Italy and Spain contributed samples from acute and convalescent COVID-19. T cells, B-cell-depleted T cells, or PBMCs supplied cDNA or gDNA.

Profiling relied on immunoSEQ multiplex PCR, and the TCRdb table lists in-frame clones only, not all of them. The table shows 500,000 to 600,000 clones, with 85% to 90% occurring only once. CDR3 length: 15 amino acids. In germline, CDR1 is LGHDT, CDR2 YNNKEL (reference sequence). Trimming stripped 1 base from V and 5 bases from J, with 13 bases between. Sequencing was carried out using peripheral blood. This chain links TRBV3-1 (or the pseudogene TRBV3-2) with TRBJ2-3; TRBD2 might be the D (7 bases). The origin of this receptor is a woman aged 50 to 65 with COVID-19, enrolled during active disease. Here the CDR3 DNA reads TGTGCCAGCAGCCAAGTAGGAGGGGGGGAAGATACGCAGTATTTT. It translates to CASSQVGGGEDTQYF.